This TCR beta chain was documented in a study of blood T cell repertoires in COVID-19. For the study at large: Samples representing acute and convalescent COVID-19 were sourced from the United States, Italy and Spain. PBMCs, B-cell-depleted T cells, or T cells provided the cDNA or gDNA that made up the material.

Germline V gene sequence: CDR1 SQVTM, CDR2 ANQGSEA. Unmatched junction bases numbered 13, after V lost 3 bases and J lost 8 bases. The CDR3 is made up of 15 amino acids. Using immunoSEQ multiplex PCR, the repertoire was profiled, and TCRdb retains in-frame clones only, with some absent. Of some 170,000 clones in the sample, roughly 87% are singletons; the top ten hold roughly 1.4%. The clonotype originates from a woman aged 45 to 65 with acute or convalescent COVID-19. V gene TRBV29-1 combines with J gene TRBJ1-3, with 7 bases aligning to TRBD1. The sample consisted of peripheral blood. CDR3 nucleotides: TGCAGCGTTGAGCCATTACAGGGGCCAAGAGACACCATATATTTT. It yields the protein CSVEPLQGPRDTIYF. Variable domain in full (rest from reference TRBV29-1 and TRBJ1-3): SAVISQKPSRDICQRGTSLTIQCQVDSQVTMMFWYRQQPGQSLTLIATANQGSEATYESGFVIDKFPISRPNLTFSTLTVSNMSPEDSSIYLCSVEPLQGPRDTIYFGEGSWLTVV.